Sequencing of this TCR beta chain was carried out in a study of human T cells and chemical hapten exposure. The overall study: Upper inner arm skin measuring approximately 2 cm by approximately 2 cm received 2% DPC for sensitization.

Trimming removed 5 bases at V and 0 bases at J, with 10 bases between. Germline CDR1 LGHDT, CDR2 YNNKEL (reference sequence). CDR3 size: 14 residues. Study observations and caveats: With alopecia, donors may have immune responses unlike healthy people's.

With regard to this clonotype: Its antigen is as yet unknown.

TCRdb re-analysed the RACE reads in MiXCR, keeping a single row per CDR3 protein. The sample carries under 200,000 distinct CDR3 sequences, 14% recorded once. The time point: patch test 1, 2 weeks after DPC sensitization. Treatment described: therapeutic diphenylcyclopropenone sensitization with weekly scalp DPC. Staff drew blood before applying each patch test. This sequence was found in a young woman with alopecia areata. Some clones in this sample may be carry-over from other donors' samples. The chain employs TRBV3-1 and TRBJ1-1; unclear D gene. Sequencing was performed on whole blood, taken in connection with sensitization to the hapten diphenylcyclopropenone (DPC). CDR3 DNA sequence: TGTGCCAGCAGCAGCGCTCTCATGAACACTGAAGCTTTCTTT. It encodes CASSSALMNTEAFF.